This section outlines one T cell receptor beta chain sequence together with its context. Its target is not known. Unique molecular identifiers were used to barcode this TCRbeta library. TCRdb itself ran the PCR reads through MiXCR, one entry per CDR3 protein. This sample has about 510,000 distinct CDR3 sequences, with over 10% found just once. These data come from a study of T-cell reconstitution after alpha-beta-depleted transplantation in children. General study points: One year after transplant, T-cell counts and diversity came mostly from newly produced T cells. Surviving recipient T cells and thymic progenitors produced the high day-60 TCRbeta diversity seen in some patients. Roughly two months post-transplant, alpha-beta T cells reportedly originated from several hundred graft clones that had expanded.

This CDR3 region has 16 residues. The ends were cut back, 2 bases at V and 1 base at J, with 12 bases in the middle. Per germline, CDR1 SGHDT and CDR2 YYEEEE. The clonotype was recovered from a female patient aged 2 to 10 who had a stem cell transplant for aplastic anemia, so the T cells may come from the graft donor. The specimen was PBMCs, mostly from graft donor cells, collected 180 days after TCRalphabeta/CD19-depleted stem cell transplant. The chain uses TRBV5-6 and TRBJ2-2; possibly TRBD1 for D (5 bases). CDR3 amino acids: CASSFRRQGNTGELFF. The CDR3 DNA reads TGTGCCAGCAGCTTTCGGCGGCAGGGGAACACCGGGGAGCTGTTTTTT.